One and the same sample provided the 22 T cell receptor beta chains below, sequenced in a study of blood T cell repertoires in COVID-19. Measured with immunoSEQ multiplex PCR; TCRdb has only the in-frame clones, and not every one. Among about 62,000 clones listed, about nine tenths were seen once. Sequencing was performed on peripheral blood. The receptor set was obtained from a woman of 80 years or more with acute or convalescent COVID-19.

The gene calls are TRBV2 and TRBJ2-1; no clear D gene. The CDR3 runs 13 residues. The V end was cut by 4 bases, the J end by 3 bases, with 7 bases between. Germline V gene lookup returns CDR1 SNHLY and CDR2 FYNNEI. This CDR3 reads CASSVNGYNEQFF. The CDR3 DNA is TGTGCCAGCAGTGTCAACGGCTACAATGAGCAGTTCTTC.

The CDR3 nucleotides read TGTGCCAGCAAGGGACAGATCTATAATTCACCCCTCCACTTT. It translates to CASKGQIYNSPLHF. This chain joins TRBV6-5 and TRBJ1-6; 7 bases map to TRBD1. Trimming took 7 bases from V and 3 from J; bases not matched to a gene: 3. This CDR3 is built from 14 residues. Per the germline V gene, CDR1 is MNHEY and CDR2 is SVGAGI.

The rearrangement joins TRBV7-2 to TRBJ2-6; D possibly corresponds to TRBD1 (5 bases). The V end was cut by 8 bases, the J end by 0 bases, with 17 bases between. The CDR3 runs to 17 residues. CDR1 is SGHTA, CDR2 FQGNSA, per germline. The CDR3 loop reads CASPTAGPSSGANVLTF. CDR3 sequence (DNA): TGTGCCAGCCCCACGGCAGGGCCTAGCTCTGGGGCCAACGTCCTGACTTTC.

This chain uses TRBV6-6 with TRBJ2-2; 8 positions match TRBD1. Germline values: CDR1 MNHNY, CDR2 SVGAGI (reference sequence). Trimming cost V 5 bases and J 0 bases; bases outside gene matches: 11. The CDR3 contains 18 residues. CDR3: CASSHGGQAISNTGELFF. The DNA of the CDR3 is TGTGCCAGCAGTCACGGGGGACAGGCCATATCGAACACCGGGGAGCTGTTTTTT.

This clone has a single count. V gene TRBV5-1 combines with J gene TRBJ1-5; 10 bases map to TRBD1. J lost 7 bases, V lost 4 bases, and 8 bases had no gene match. This CDR3 has 15 residues. From germline, CDR1 is SGHRS and CDR2 YFSETQ. CDR3 coding DNA: TGCGCCAGCAGCCTCTCGGGACAGGGGCGGCAGCCCCAGCATTTT. Amino acid sequence: CASSLSGQGRQPQHF.

CDR3 in DNA: TGTGCCAGCAGCTTACGGGGGGTCAATGAGCAGTTCTTC. Translated, it gives CASSLRGVNEQFF. The rearrangement joins TRBV11-3 to TRBJ2-1, with 7 bases fitting TRBD2. Trimming cost V 2 bases and J 6 bases; bases outside gene matches: 1. CDR1 and CDR2 (germline): SGHNT, YENEEA. CDR3 length: 13 residues.

The chain employs TRBV30 and TRBJ2-4; maybe TRBD2 (5 bases). This CDR3 is built from 12 residues. Germline assignment: CDR1 GTSNPN and CDR2 SVGIG (reference sequence). Trimming removed 2 bases at V and 6 bases at J, with 8 bases between. The CDR3 sequence: CAWSPGGNIQYF. The CDR3 DNA reads TGTGCCTGGAGTCCAGGAGGAAACATTCAGTACTTC. Complete variable domain (other parts from reference TRBV30 and TRBJ2-4): SQTIHQWPATLVQPVGSPLSLECTVEGTSNPNLYWYRQAAGRGLQLLFYSVGIGQISSEVPQNLSASRPQDRQFILSSKKLLLSDSGFYLCAWSPGGNIQYFGAGTRLSVL.

The chain couples TRBV7-3 to TRBJ2-7; D is unclear. Trimming cost V 4 bases and J 3 bases, with 4 bases left between them. The CDR3 is 11 amino acids. Looked up from germline, CDR1 is SGHTA and CDR2 is FQGTGA. The CDR3 region is CASSSFYEQYF. CDR3 DNA: TGTGCCAGCAGCTCGTTCTACGAGCAGTACTTC. The full variable domain, with the rest looked up from reference TRBV7-3 and TRBJ2-7, is GAGVSQTPSNKVTEKGKYVELRCDPISGHTALYWYRQSLGQGPEFLIYFQGTGAADDSGLPNDRFFAVRPEGSVSTLKIQRTERGDSAVYLCASSSFYEQYFGPGTRLTVT.

The chain has TRBV6-2 or TRBV6-3 and TRBJ2-3; 10 positions match TRBD1. J gave up 3 bases and V 5 bases, and 8 bases lay outside the gene matches. From germline, CDR1 is MNHEY and CDR2 SVGEGT. The CDR3 is 16 residues long. The CDR3 loop reads CASSNPTGGGTDTQYF. CDR3 coding DNA: TGTGCCAGCAGTAACCCGACAGGGGGCGGGACAGATACGCAGTATTTT.

The rearrangement links TRBV19 to TRBJ1-2; D ambiguous. CDR1 and CDR2 from the germline V gene are LNHDA and SQIVND (reference sequence). V dropped 5 bases and J dropped 8 bases, with 15 bases sitting between them. The CDR3 spans 13 residues. Written as DNA, the CDR3 is TGTGCCAGTAGTTATCTGGTGCCCGGGGGCTACACCTTC. Translated: CASSYLVPGGYTF.

The chain is built from TRBV16 and TRBJ2-2; TRBD2 matches 13 bases. CDR1 is KGHSY, CDR2 FQNENV, per germline. With V trimmed by 4 bases and J by 3 bases, 5 bases remained unmatched. This CDR3 has 17 residues. CDR3 in amino acids: CASSRLAGGLDTGELFF. As DNA, the CDR3 is TGTGCCAGCAGCCGACTAGCGGGAGGCCTTGACACCGGGGAGCTGTTTTTT.

This chain joins TRBV19 and TRBJ2-7; 8 bases align to TRBD2. CDR1 and CDR2 (germline): LNHDA, SQIVND (reference sequence). This CDR3 region has 13 residues. After removal of 8 bases from V and 2 bases from J, the junction contained 5 bases not matched to a gene. The chain's CDR3 is CASAGGPPYEQYF. The DNA of the CDR3 is TGTGCCAGTGCGGGGGGCCCTCCCTACGAGCAGTACTTC.

The chain employs TRBV10-3 and TRBJ2-7; 7 bases fit TRBD2. CDR3 size: 15 residues. J lost 2 bases, V lost 0 bases, and 4 bases had no gene match. CDR1 and CDR2 (germline): ENHRY, SYGVKD. The CDR3 DNA is TGTGCCATCAGTGAGTCAAGAGCGGGAACCTACGAGCAGTACTTC. Translated, it gives CAISESRAGTYEQYF.

J is TRBJ2-1 and V is TRBV10-3; 9 bases are shared with TRBD2. Germline-derived CDR1 and CDR2 are ENHRY and SYGVKD. V was clipped by 11 bases and J by 8 bases; unmatched bases: 13. This CDR3 is built from 14 residues. For the CDR3, the DNA is TGTGCCGCATCTCATAGCGGGAGTTTGGATGAGCAGTTCTTC. The encoded protein is CAASHSGSLDEQFF.

The rearrangement uses TRBV11-2 and TRBJ2-5; weak D call: TRBD1 (6 bases). Germline V gene sequence: CDR1 SGHAT, CDR2 FQNNGV. Trimming removed 3 bases at V and 6 bases at J, with 14 bases between. The length of the CDR3 is 14 residues. The CDR3 DNA reads TGTGCCAGCAGCTTGGTGGGGGCAGCGCAGACCCAGTACTTC. Its protein product is CASSLVGAAQTQYF.

This clone has more than one count but fewer than ten. The V and J genes are TRBV6-6 and TRBJ1-2; D is perhaps TRBD1 (6 bases). Germline V lookup: CDR1 MNHNY, CDR2 SVGAGI (reference sequence). The CDR3 sequence is 14 residues long. Trimming took 0 bases from V and 8 from J, leaving 13 bases between them. The CDR3 nucleotides read TGTGCCAGCAGTTACTCGAGCGGGGGCTGGGGCTACACCTTC. It is translated as CASSYSSGGWGYTF.

This clone was detected once. The chain employs TRBV10-3 and TRBJ1-1, with TRBD1 identical over 7 bases. Germline CDR1 reads ENHRY; CDR2 reads SYGVKD. The trim removed 10 bases at V and 6 bases at J, leaving 17 bases unmatched. The CDR3 covers 15 residues. CDR3 amino acids: CANADRVGETAEAFF. The CDR3 DNA follows: TGTGCCAATGCCGACAGGGTAGGTGAGACGGCTGAAGCTTTCTTT.

This rearrangement joins TRBV7-3 to TRBJ2-3, with 9 bases matching TRBD1. The CDR3 covers 17 residues. Germline trimming cut 6 bases from V and 8 bases from J; bases unmatched to any gene: 18. Germline loops: CDR1 SGHTA, CDR2 FQGTGA. This CDR3 reads CASSLGTPGQGVGTQYF. Written as DNA, the CDR3 is TGTGCCAGCAGTTTAGGGACCCCGGGACAGGGCGTTGGTACGCAGTATTTT. The whole variable domain, remainder taken from reference TRBV7-3 and TRBJ2-3, is GAGVSQTPSNKVTEKGKYVELRCDPISGHTALYWYRQSLGQGPEFLIYFQGTGAADDSGLPNDRFFAVRPEGSVSTLKIQRTERGDSAVYLCASSLGTPGQGVGTQYFGPGTRLTVL.

This clone came up once. The V call is TRBV4-2, the J call TRBJ2-1, with 9 bases fitting TRBD1. From germline, CDR1 is LGHNA and CDR2 YNFKEQ. The CDR3 is made up of 15 amino acids. V lost 0 bases to trimming and J lost 5 bases; unmatched junction nucleotides: 2. CDR3 sequence reads: CASSQEGQGDNEQFF. CDR3 in DNA: TGTGCCAGCAGCCAAGAGGGACAGGGCGACAATGAGCAGTTCTTC.

The chain recombines TRBV7-9 with TRBJ2-7, with unresolved D. CDR3 length: 12 residues. Deletions cut 8 bases from V and 3 bases from J, with 11 bases between. Germline loops: CDR1 SEHNR, CDR2 FQNEAQ (reference sequence). The CDR3 is CASQRERYEQYF. CDR3 DNA: TGTGCCAGCCAAAGAGAACGCTACGAGCAGTACTTC. Looking up the rest from reference TRBV7-9 and TRBJ2-7 gives the full variable domain: DTGVSQNPRHKITKRGQNVTFRCDPISEHNRLYWYRQTLGQGPEFLTYFQNEAQLEKSRLLSDRFSAERPKGSFSTLEIQRTEQGDSAMYLCASQRERYEQYFGPGTRLTVT.

The chain couples TRBV6-4 to TRBJ1-5; unclear D gene. Germline V gives CDR1 MRHNA, CDR2 SNTAGT. The CDR3 loop spans 13 amino acids. Between the trimmed V and J ends, which lost 4 bases and 6 bases, there was a span of 10 bases. The CDR3 nucleotides read TGTGCCAGCAGTGTTTCGGGTGGTCAGCCCCAGCATTTT. Its translation is CASSVSGGQPQHF.

The sample holds one count of this clone. The rearrangement joins TRBV5-1 to TRBJ1-2; no definite D call. This CDR3 contains 15 residues. Trimming took 1 base from V and 4 from J, leaving 14 bases between them. Germline assignment: CDR1 SGHRS and CDR2 YFSETQ. The CDR3 reads CASSLNSEVGYGYTF. Written as DNA, the CDR3 is TGCGCCAGCAGCTTGAACTCCGAGGTGGGCTATGGCTACACCTTC.